Below are 31 T cell receptor beta chains sequenced from a single sample in a study of cytomegalovirus exposure and HLA in healthy donors. The PCR made use of 60 Vbeta and 13 Jbeta primers. This table comes from immunoSEQ multiplex PCR, and its TCRdb copy is limited to in-frame clones, with some not included. The sample has 150,000 to 200,000 clones; more than 75% are singletons. What was sequenced was PBMCs. These receptors were collected from a woman between 18 and 29 years old in good health and CMV-seronegative.

This clone was picked up one time. The chain uses TRBV25-1 and TRBJ1-2; D remains ambiguous. This CDR3 has 13 amino acids. V lost 1 base, J lost 7 bases, and 10 bases lay in between. Germline lookup yields CDR1 MGHDK and CDR2 SYGVNS. For the CDR3, the DNA is TGTGCCAGCAGTGAATTAAAAGGAGGTGGCTACACCTTC. It yields the protein CASSELKGGGYTF.

The sample holds one count of this clone. This chain links TRBV19 with TRBJ2-1; perhaps TRBD1 as D (5 bases). The CDR3 is made up of 15 amino acids. Germline CDR1 reads LNHDA; CDR2 reads SQIVND (reference sequence). V lost 3 bases and J 0 bases, leaving 9 bases between the germline ends. The CDR3: CASSIGATSYNEQFF. Here the CDR3 DNA reads TGTGCCAGTAGTATTGGGGCAACCTCCTACAATGAGCAGTTCTTC.

The chain combines TRBV6-7 with TRBJ2-7; 7 nucleotides align to TRBD1. Being an ORF, TRBV6-7 has a function that is uncertain. Trimming cost V 7 bases and J 3 bases; bases outside gene matches: 12. There are 15 residues in the CDR3. This CDR3 is CASIGSQQGNYEQYF. As DNA, the CDR3 is TGTGCCAGCATCGGTTCACAACAGGGGAACTACGAGCAGTACTTC.

A single count supports this clone. The rearrangement uses TRBV6-5 and TRBJ1-2; weak D call: TRBD1 (6 bases). Germline values: CDR1 MNHEY, CDR2 SVGAGI. With 5 bases removed from V and 6 bases from J, the gap between germline ends came to 10 bases. The CDR3 totals 12 residues. The CDR3 coding sequence is TGTGCCAGCAGTCCAGGGGTGAATGGCTACACCTTC. Protein: CASSPGVNGYTF.

The chain joins TRBV6-5 to TRBJ1-1; D remains unclear. The CDR3 length is 13 residues. Looked up from germline, CDR1 is MNHEY and CDR2 is SVGAGI. V was pared by 6 bases and J by 7 bases, with 15 bases between. The CDR3 here is CASRGTSGFEAFF. The CDR3 bases are TGTGCCAGCAGGGGTACAAGCGGGTTTGAAGCTTTCTTT.

Of note for this clone: A junction end diverges from the germline sequence, so it may reflect a read error. This rearrangement joins TRBV7-9 to TRBJ1-4; TRBD1 aligns across 9 bases. CDR3 length equals 15 residues. Germline assignment: CDR1 SEHNR and CDR2 FQNEAQ (reference sequence). The CDR3 nucleotides are TGTTCCAGCAGCTCAGCAGGGACAGGGATACAGAAACTGTTTTTT. Translation gives CSSSSAGTGIQKLFF.

This clone is a singleton in its sample. The CDR3 here is CAISESEGAGETQYF. The CDR3 DNA sequence: TGTGCCATCAGTGAGTCGGAGGGGGCCGGAGAGACCCAGTACTTC. The chain uses TRBV10-3 and TRBJ2-5; TRBD1 might be the D (7 bases). CDR3 length: 15 amino acids. Germline V gene sequence: CDR1 ENHRY, CDR2 SYGVKD. Trimming took 0 bases from V and 4 from J, leaving 12 bases between them.

The genes are TRBV7-9 and TRBJ1-2, with 8 bases that match TRBD1. Germline trimming cut 2 bases from V and 6 bases from J; bases unmatched to any gene: 5. The CDR3 consists of 14 residues. Per germline, CDR1 SEHNR and CDR2 FQNEAQ (reference sequence). In DNA, the CDR3 is TGTGCCAGCAGCTTACCCGACAGGGGAAATGGCTACACCTTC. Translating it yields CASSLPDRGNGYTF.

The gene calls are TRBV7-3 and TRBJ2-1, with TRBD1 matching over 8 bases. Unmatched junction bases numbered 10, after V lost 3 bases and J lost 3 bases. The CDR3 sequence is 17 residues long. The germline V gene has CDR1 SGHTA and CDR2 FQGTGA. This CDR3 is CASSFGFGQGIYNEQFF. Here the CDR3 DNA reads TGTGCCAGCAGCTTCGGGTTCGGACAGGGTATCTACAATGAGCAGTTCTTC.

The rearrangement joins TRBV29-1 to TRBJ2-1, with TRBD2 matching over 11 bases. CDR3 length: 16 residues. Germline V lookup: CDR1 SQVTM, CDR2 ANQGSEA. The V and J ends lost 5 bases and 5 bases, in that order; junction bases with no gene match: 11. As DNA, the CDR3 is TGCAGCGTTCTAGCGGGAGGCCGGGTAAGCGACAATGAGCAGTTCTTC. This translates into CSVLAGGRVSDNEQFF.

The V and J genes are TRBV2 and TRBJ2-7; 9 bases are shared with TRBD2. In germline, CDR1 is SNHLY, CDR2 FYNNEI. V gave up 9 bases and J gave up 2 bases; unmatched junction bases: 8. CDR3 length: 14 amino acids. The CDR3 bases are TGTGCCAGTTATTCCGGGACTAGCACCTACGAGCAGTACTTC. It codes for CASYSGTSTYEQYF.

The chain links TRBV5-4 to TRBJ1-2, with D maybe TRBD1 (5 bases). V was cut by 4 bases and J by 6 bases, with 19 bases left in between. Germline V CDR1 and CDR2: SGHNT, YYREEE (reference sequence). CDR3 length: 15 amino acids. CDR3: CASSDELGAQNGYTF. DNA of the CDR3: TGTGCCAGCAGCGACGAGTTAGGGGCCCAGAATGGCTACACCTTC.

The genes are TRBV19 and TRBJ2-3, with 9 bases that match TRBD1. The CDR3 is 14 amino acids. The germline V gene has CDR1 LNHDA and CDR2 SQIVND (reference sequence). Unmatched junction bases numbered 1, after V lost 5 bases and J lost 1 base. CDR3 in DNA: TGTGCCAGTAGTCGGGACAGGGGCACAGATACGCAGTATTTT. Protein sequence: CASSRDRGTDTQYF.

Regarding this clone: Other DNA variants within this sample encode the same CDR3. The chain recombines TRBV7-2 with TRBJ1-1; D perhaps matches TRBD1 (5 bases). The germline gives CDR1 SGHTA, CDR2 FQGNSA. V dropped 8 bases and J dropped 1 base, with 8 bases sitting between them. The CDR3 runs 12 residues. The CDR3 nucleotides read TGTGCCAGCTCTACAGGGAACACTGAAGCTTTCTTT. Translating it yields CASSTGNTEAFF.

V usage is TRBV7-9 and J usage is TRBJ1-6; 9 bases are shared with TRBD1. Per germline, CDR1 SEHNR and CDR2 FQNEAQ (reference sequence). Germline trimming cut 2 bases from V and 5 bases from J; bases unmatched to any gene: 10. This CDR3 comprises 18 residues. The CDR3 here is CASSLIGHRGLDNSPLHF. Here the CDR3 DNA reads TGTGCCAGCAGCTTAATAGGGCACAGGGGGCTGGATAATTCACCCCTCCACTTT. Complete variable domain (other parts from reference TRBV7-9 and TRBJ1-6): DTGVSQNPRHKITKRGQNVTFRCDPISEHNRLYWYRQTLGQGPEFLTYFQNEAQLEKSRLLSDRFSAERPKGSFSTLEIQRTEQGDSAMYLCASSLIGHRGLDNSPLHFGNGTRLTVT.

V is TRBV5-1 and J is TRBJ2-3; 8 bases fit TRBD1. Unmatched junction bases numbered 1, after V lost 1 base and J lost 3 bases. This CDR3 is 14 amino acids long. The germline V gene encodes CDR1 SGHRS and CDR2 YFSETQ. In nucleotides, the CDR3 is TGCGCCAGCAGCTTGCAGGGGGCTACAGATACGCAGTATTTT. As protein: CASSLQGATDTQYF.

The V call is TRBV15, the J call TRBJ2-3; 7 bases agree with TRBD1. The CDR3 has 16 amino acids. The germline V gene encodes CDR1 LNHNV and CDR2 YYDKDF (reference sequence). V was pared by 4 bases and J by 1 base, with 8 bases of the junction left unmatched. The CDR3 nucleotides read TGTGCCACCAGCACACCAGGGGGTGGGGGCACAGATACGCAGTATTTT. This sequence encodes CATSTPGGGGTDTQYF. Full variable domain (remainder filled in from reference TRBV15 and TRBJ2-3): DAMVIQNPRYQVTQFGKPVTLSCSQTLNHNVMYWYQQKSSQAPKLLFHYYDKDFNNEADTPDNFQSRRPNTSFCFLDIRSPGLGDTAMYLCATSTPGGGGTDTQYFGPGTRLTVL.

The chain uses TRBV27 and TRBJ1-2; D gene uncertain. V lost 4 bases and J lost 5, with 11 bases in between. Germline V CDR1 and CDR2: MNHEY, SMNVEV (reference sequence). The length of the CDR3 is 13 residues. This chain's CDR3 is CASSSTSGYGYTF. The CDR3 nucleotides are TGTGCCAGCAGTTCAACGTCGGGTTATGGCTACACCTTC.

The chain uses TRBV5-1 and TRBJ1-5, with TRBD1 as a possible D gene (6 bases). The CDR3 spans 13 residues. The V and J ends lost 4 bases and 1 base respectively, with 6 bases between them. Germline CDR1 is SGHRS and CDR2 is YFSETQ. CDR3 nucleotide sequence: TGCGCCAGCAGCGGGGGCAGCAATCAGCCCCAGCATTTT. It yields the protein CASSGGSNQPQHF.

This rearrangement joins TRBV7-9 to TRBJ2-3, with a weak D call TRBD1 (5 bases). Germline loops: CDR1 SEHNR, CDR2 FQNEAQ (reference sequence). V was trimmed by 2 bases and J by 0 bases, leaving 15 bases between them. The CDR3 runs 17 residues. CDR3 residues: CASSLLNRITSTDTQYF. The CDR3 DNA reads TGTGCCAGCAGCTTATTGAACAGGATTACAAGCACAGATACGCAGTATTTT.

The chain employs TRBV18 and TRBJ2-3; D may be TRBD2 (6 bases). The V end was cut by 0 bases, the J end by 6 bases, with 13 bases between. Germline V gene lookup returns CDR1 KGHSH and CDR2 LQKENI. The CDR3 runs to 15 residues. This chain's CDR3 is CASSPPGLAVDTQYF. CDR3 nucleotide sequence: TGTGCCAGCTCACCACCGGGACTTGCTGTCGATACGCAGTATTTT.

This chain joins TRBV28 and TRBJ2-7, with D possibly being TRBD2 (5 bases). This CDR3 has 12 amino acids. Germline-derived CDR1 and CDR2 are MDHEN and SYDVKM. Between the trimmed V and J ends, which lost 5 bases and 7 bases, there was a span of 12 bases. In DNA form, the CDR3 reads TGTGCCAGCAGTCCCGGCGGGCAAGAGCAGTACTTC. Translation gives CASSPGGQEQYF.

The chain employs TRBV4-1 and TRBJ2-2, with 7 nucleotides matching TRBD1. The J segment lost 5 bases and the V segment lost 0 bases, leaving 9 bases of the junction unmatched. This CDR3 is built from 17 residues. Germline assignment: CDR1 MGHRA and CDR2 YSYEKL. Here the CDR3 reads CASSQDYQQGSTGELFF. Written as DNA, the CDR3 is TGCGCCAGCAGCCAAGATTATCAACAGGGGAGTACCGGGGAGCTGTTTTTT.

CDR3 sequence (DNA): TGTGCCAGCAGTTCATTAAGCTCGGGACTAGCGGGAGGGCTGAGCACAGATACGCAGTATTTT. As protein: CASSSLSSGLAGGLSTDTQYF. V is TRBV27 and J is TRBJ2-3; 16 nucleotides align to TRBD2. Losses at the gene ends were 4 bases for V and 0 bases for J; bases not matched to a gene: 13. The germline CDR1 and CDR2 sequences are MNHEY and SMNVEV (reference sequence). The CDR3 sequence is 21 residues long.

The V call is TRBV6-1, the J call TRBJ2-7, with a tentative D call TRBD1 (7 bases). V was shortened by 4 bases and J by 2 bases, with 15 bases between the two germline ends. The CDR3 consists of 15 residues. Germline lookup yields CDR1 MNHNS and CDR2 SASEGT. In DNA, the CDR3 is TGTGCCAGCAGTGCAAGACAGGGAGGTGCCTACGAGCAGTACTTC. Residues: CASSARQGGAYEQYF.

The V call is TRBV7-9, the J call TRBJ2-3, with 7 nucleotides matching TRBD1. J gave up 6 bases and V 5 bases, and 8 bases lay outside the gene matches. The CDR3 spans 14 residues. Germline V gene lookup returns CDR1 SEHNR and CDR2 FQNEAQ (reference sequence). Written as DNA, the CDR3 is TGTGCCAGCAGCAGGGGGCTGGGAGCTGATACGCAGTATTTT. This translates into CASSRGLGADTQYF.

This clone came up once. This chain joins TRBV4-2 and TRBJ2-7; tentatively, D is TRBD2 (6 bases). Germline V lookup: CDR1 LGHNA, CDR2 YNFKEQ. The CDR3 consists of 15 residues. Trimming shortened V by 1 base and J by 4 bases, and 14 bases separated the two germline ends. In DNA, the CDR3 is TGTGCCAGCAGCCAAGGGGCTAGCGTTAGGTACGAGCAGTACTTC. This encodes CASSQGASVRYEQYF.

The chain has TRBV4-1 and TRBJ2-2; TRBD2 is a possible D gene (7 bases). V was trimmed by 0 bases and J by 7 bases, leaving 24 bases between them. From germline, CDR1 is MGHRA and CDR2 YSYEKL. The CDR3 has 19 residues. The CDR3 DNA reads as TGCGCCAGCAGCCAAGAGAGCGGGACTACCCCTAAGGGGGGCGGGGAGCTGTTTTTT. Translating gives CASSQESGTTPKGGGELFF.

This clone was detected a few times. V gene TRBV30 combines with J gene TRBJ1-5; D gene uncertain. Germline CDR1 and CDR2: GTSNPN and SVGIG (reference sequence). The CDR3 totals 17 residues. Trimming took 2 bases from V and 9 from J, leaving 26 bases between them. CDR3 nucleotides: TGTGCCTGGAGTTACCCTAGCCAAGGGTTCGCCTATTTGCCCCAGCATTTT. Protein sequence: CAWSYPSQGFAYLPQHF.

The rearrangement uses TRBV30 and TRBJ2-1, with 7 nucleotides matching TRBD1. Germline-derived CDR1 and CDR2 are GTSNPN and SVGIG (reference sequence). Germline trimming cut 4 bases from V and 12 bases from J; bases unmatched to any gene: 15. The CDR3 runs to 14 residues. The CDR3 coding sequence is TGTGCCTGGAACACAGGGGTCCTATCCTATCGGCAGTTCTTC. Translated, it gives CAWNTGVLSYRQFF.

The chain is built from TRBV7-8 and TRBJ2-2; 10 nucleotides agree with TRBD2. The CDR3 has 16 amino acids. J was trimmed by 2 bases and V by 5 bases; bases with no gene match: 5. Per the germline V gene, CDR1 is SGHVS and CDR2 is FQNEAQ. CDR3 region: CASSTAGGGNTGELFF. The DNA of the CDR3 is TGTGCCAGCAGCACAGCGGGAGGGGGAAACACCGGGGAGCTGTTTTTT.